Only a few counts were recorded for the clone carrying this T cell receptor beta chain. In TCRdb, the RT-PCR reads were re-called with MiXCR into one record per CDR3 protein. This table has about 680,000 distinct CDR3 sequences, 12% to 15% appearing once. This CDR3 has 16 amino acids. CDR1 is SGHVS, CDR2 FNYEAQ, per germline. V was clipped by 7 bases and J by 4 bases; unmatched bases: 9. Sequencing was carried out using memory CD4+ T cells from blood. This sequence joins TRBV7-6 and TRBJ2-1, with 11 bases matching TRBD2. This clonotype originated in a female donor in good health, serving as a healthy control. CDR3: CASTRNLAGGYNEQFF. DNA for the CDR3: TGTGCCAGCACCCGAAACCTAGCGGGAGGTTACAATGAGCAGTTCTTC.